The text below deals with one T cell receptor (beta chain). Its cognate antigen is unknown. The CDR3 end lies 3 residues beyond the end of the read and is filled in from the germline J gene. This specimen comes from a study of T cells in women clearing cervical HPV infection. Study in general: For cases, blood was sampled a median approximately 150 days after lesion detection, interquartile range roughly 80 to 230 days. Study-wide results and caveats: CIN3+ cases had significantly higher TCR repertoire richness than controls, but evenness did not differ.

Measured with immunoSEQ multiplex PCR; TCRdb has only the in-frame clones, and not every one. The sample table sets out tens of thousands of clones. The J segment lost 5 bases and the V segment lost 6 bases, leaving 9 bases of the junction unmatched. CDR3 length: 14 amino acids. Germline-derived CDR1 and CDR2 are SNHLY and FYNNEI. The receptor was derived from a woman between 18 and 69 years old with a cervical HPV16 infection that either progressed to CIN3+ or cleared (not recorded which). The V gene is TRBV2, the J gene TRBJ2-5; 7 bases align to TRBD1. The sequenced sample was blood buffy coat. The sequenced CDR3 bases are TGTGCCAGCAGGGATGGACAGGTAGCTGAGACC. The encoded protein is CASRDGQVAET. The whole CDR3 protein reads CASRDGQVAETQYF.